This is a list of T cell receptor beta chains from one sample in a study of PD-L1 blockade in urothelial cancer. TCRdb's copy holds only in-frame clones and misses some; the assay was immunoSEQ multiplex PCR. This sample has about 72,000 clones, with under 90% found just once. Sequences were derived from PBMCs, sampled around atezolizumab (anti-PD-L1) treatment. The receptors were sampled from a man between 65 and 79 years old with urothelial cancer. CDR3s include the opening cysteine and the closing phenylalanine or tryptophan. D genes are given only for firm matches. Size tells how often a clone was seen (once, few, many) or the class of an expanded clone, and some rows leave it out.

J,D,size,V,DNA,CDR3
TRBJ2-7,.,.,TRBV28,TGTGCCAGCAGTTTCAGGTTGGCAACCTCTACCTACGAGCAGTACTTC,CASSFRLATSTYEQYF
TRBJ2-3,.,.,TRBV4-2,TGTGCCAGCAGCCAAGTTCCGGGAACAGATACGCAGTATTTT,CASSQVPGTDTQYF
TRBJ2-3,.,once,TRBV6-5,TGTGCCAGCAGGCGCCTCAGCACAGATACGCAGTATTTT,CASRRLSTDTQYF
TRBJ2-1,TRBD2,.,TRBV5-8,TGTGCCAGCAGCTGGACTAGCGGGAGGGGGTACAATGAGCAGTTCTTC,CASSWTSGRGYNEQFF
TRBJ1-1,.,.,TRBV10-3,TGTGCCATCAGTGACTTACAGGGTTTGGACACTGAAGCTTTCTTT,CAISDLQGLDTEAFF
TRBJ1-5,.,once,TRBV5-5,TGTGCCAGCAGCTTGGATGGCGGGCTCCGTAATCAGCCCCAGCATTTT,CASSLDGGLRNQPQHF
TRBJ2-1,.,.,TRBV19,TGTGCCAGTAGTAGCCCCCAGGGGGGCAGGTATGAGCAGTTCTTC,CASSSPQGGRYEQFF
TRBJ1-2,TRBD1,.,TRBV10-3,TGTGCCATCAGTGAGTCAGGGACAGGGGCTTCTGTCTACACCTTC,CAISESGTGASVYTF
TRBJ2-7,.,.,TRBV23-1,TGCGCCAGCAGTCAATTATGGCACAGCAAATCCTACGAGCAGTACTTC,CASSQLWHSKSYEQYF
TRBJ2-7,.,.,TRBV5-1,TGCGCCAGCAGCGTTGACAGGTCAACCTACGAGCAGTACTTC,CASSVDRSTYEQYF
TRBJ1-2,.,.,TRBV28,TGTGCCAGCAGGGGGCTGCAACTAATACCCTATGGCTACACCTTC,CASRGLQLIPYGYTF
TRBJ1-5,.,.,TRBV28,TGTGCAATCAGGGGAGGCAATCAGCCCCAGCATTTT,CAIRGGNQPQHF
TRBJ2-2,.,.,TRBV7-3,TGTGCCAGCAGCACGGGGGGCGGGACGAACACCGGGGAGCTGTTTTTT,CASSTGGGTNTGELFF
TRBJ1-5,.,.,TRBV7-2,TGTGCCAGCAGCTCACTCGGGAGCAATCAGCCCCAGCATTTT,CASSSLGSNQPQHF
TRBJ2-5,TRBD1,.,TRBV28,TGTGCCAGCAGTTCGGTGACAGGGTCAAAAGAGACCCAGTACTTC,CASSSVTGSKETQYF
TRBJ1-2,.,.,TRBV27,TGTGCCAGCAGCGCAACAGGGTCACCTAACTATGGCTACACCTTC,CASSATGSPNYGYTF
TRBJ2-3,TRBD2,.,TRBV5-4,TGTGCCAGCAGCTCCGGGACTAGCGGGGGCCAAACTGATACGCAGTATTTT,CASSSGTSGGQTDTQYF
TRBJ1-1,.,.,TRBV6-1,TGTGCCAGCAGGGAAAGGGGTCCTCAGGGGACTGAAGCTTTCTTT,CASRERGPQGTEAFF
TRBJ1-4,TRBD1,.,TRBV5-1,TGCGCCAGCAGCTTGGACAGGGGGCGGGAAAAACTGTTTTTT,CASSLDRGREKLFF
TRBJ2-3,TRBD2,once,TRBV7-6,TGTGCCAGCAGCTTAATAAGCGGGAGAAGCACAGATACGCAGTATTTT,CASSLISGRSTDTQYF
TRBJ2-5,.,.,TRBV7-2,TGTGCCAGCAGCTCTGGGGGGGGCCGGCCGACCCAGTACTTC,CASSSGGGRPTQYF
TRBJ2-7,.,.,TRBV2,TGTGCCAGCAGTGAAGTGCGGGTGAGCGAGCAGTACTTC,CASSEVRVSEQYF
TRBJ2-5,TRBD2,once,TRBV7-3,TGTGCCAGCAGCTTCACGTCGAGGACTAGCGGACAAGAGACCCAGTACTTC,CASSFTSRTSGQETQYF
TRBJ2-7,.,.,TRBV30,TGTGCCTGGAGTTCAGGGTACAGCTCCTACGAGCAGTACTTC,CAWSSGYSSYEQYF
TRBJ2-2,TRBD2,.,TRBV4-1,TGCGCCAGCAGCCAAGGCGGGAGCTTCAACACCGGGGAGCTGTTTTTT,CASSQGGSFNTGELFF
TRBJ2-1,.,.,TRBV18,TGTGCCAGCTCACCACTGGAGGGGAATGAGCAGTTCTTC,CASSPLEGNEQFF
TRBJ2-7,.,.,TRBV28,TGTGCCAGCAGTACGGGACATTTTGAGCAGTACTTC,CASSTGHFEQYF
TRBJ2-1,TRBD2,.,TRBV29-1,TGCCCCTTGACTAGCGGGAGCAATGAGCAGTTCTTC,CPLTSGSNEQFF
TRBJ1-2,.,once,TRBV7-3,TGTGCCAGCAGCTTAATCCCCCTAACCGGGGGATGGGGTGGCTACACCTTC,CASSLIPLTGGWGGYTF
TRBJ1-5,.,.,TRBV28,TGTGCCAGCAGGGTACTCCATAGCAATCAGCCCCAGCATTTT,CASRVLHSNQPQHF
TRBJ2-7,.,.,TRBV5-1,TGCGCCAGCAGCCTTAAAGGGGGGGCCTACGAGCAGTACTTC,CASSLKGGAYEQYF
TRBJ2-1,TRBD2,.,TRBV7-3,TGTGCCAGCAGCTTAATTAGCGGGAACTACAATGAGCAGTTCTTC,CASSLISGNYNEQFF
TRBJ2-5,TRBD2,.,TRBV10-3,TGTGCCATCAGTGAGTTGACTAGCGCTGAGACCCAGTACTTC,CAISELTSAETQYF
TRBJ1-2,TRBD1,.,TRBV30,TGTGCCTGGAGTGTAAGCCGCGGAGGGGGCGGCTACACCTTC,CAWSVSRGGGGYTF